Described below is a single T cell receptor (beta chain) sequence and its context. It lacks a known antigen. No qualities accompany the bases; no much larger clone lies one base away. The immunoSEQ Assay, a bias-controlled multiplex PCR, was used to amplify TCRbeta CDR3 regions from genomic DNA. The published analysis was carried out like this. Nucleated cell counts per sample were estimated from amplification of reference gene primers within the assay. To quantify the absolute abundance of each unique TCRbeta CDR3 rearrangement, sequence reads were collapsed and filtered. For each sample, productive Simpson clonality was calculated by taking the square root of Simpson's diversity index across productive rearrangements. Imported from immuneACCESS, the table was reduced by TCRdb to in-frame sequences with V and J called. These copies leave out some clones; in studies compared against another copy, an unresolved V gene accounts for under half, and the cause of the remainder is not known. That table gives V, J and clone size, and the DNA gave D and trimming. The sample records about 230,000 clones, more than 75% of which are singletons. The ten biggest clones cover more than 9% of the sample.

In Seattle, one collaborating source enrolled patients while the infection was active and tracked those patients longitudinally over the course of disease. Collaborating institutions collected whole blood in K2EDTA tubes following their own protocols. For TCRbeta analysis, collaborators shipped samples in one of three forms: frozen whole blood, isolated PBMCs, or DNA extracted from either of those sample types. This entry is derived from a study of blood T cell repertoires in COVID-19 (dated by TCRdb to the early 2020s). For context, the study as a whole: Samples covering the acute and convalescent phases of COVID-19 were provided by collaborators in the United States, Italy and Spain. The material from the prospective study consisted of cDNA or gDNA derived from T cells, B-cell-depleted T cells, or PBMCs. Samples were obtained from the ongoing ImmuneRACE study (first 160 participants) and from some 1,200 subjects provided by 6 global collaborators. The repertoires were released in a freely available public database intended as a resource for research on the immune response to SARS-CoV-2. Nearly every sample came with metadata listing a de-identified subject ID, COVID-19 status, age in years and sex. HLA class I and class II types, where available, came from metadata supplied by the sample provider rather than from assay-based typing. The dataset comprised deeply sampled blood TCRbeta repertoires from subjects exposed to, actively infected with, or recovered from COVID-19.

Overall results and qualifications from the work: Clinical and demographic metadata were provided uncurated, with the amount varying by source and participant.

The germline V gene provides CDR1 MNHEY and CDR2 SVGEGT. The CDR3 holds 12 amino acids from the cysteine to the phenylalanine. Only the CDR3 portion is preserved as DNA: 36 bases, with reading frame beginning at the first base. V loses 2 bases of germline sequence and J loses 8 bases, and the interval between the two ends is 10 bases. Source material: peripheral blood. The rearrangement combines TRBV6-2 or TRBV6-3 with TRBJ2-7; no D gene can be assigned with confidence. This receptor was taken from a man aged 45 to 65 with COVID-19, enrolled during active disease. In nucleotide form, the sequence is TGTGCCAGCAGTTACAGTAGCCCTCAGCAGTACTTC. It translates to CASSYSSPQQYF.